This T cell receptor (beta chain) was sequenced for a study of blood T cell repertoires in COVID-19. V was cut by 2 bases and J by 2 bases, with 7 bases left in between. Germline CDR1 and CDR2: SGHRS and YFSETQ. The CDR3 has 13 amino acids. Original processing notes: Estimates of nucleated cell counts were drawn from the amplification of reference gene primers. Sequencing was performed with immunoSEQ multiplex PCR; in TCRdb, only in-frame clones are kept and a portion is missing. D and trimming come from the DNA, and the V and J calls and clone size come from that table. Of tens of thousands of clones in the sample, about four fifths were seen once.

The chain recombines TRBV5-1 with TRBJ2-5, with D hard to call. The receptor was isolated from a man aged 55 to 70 with acute or convalescent COVID-19. The specimen sequenced was peripheral blood. The CDR3 sequence: CASSFSLQETQYF. The CDR3 DNA is TGCGCCAGCAGCTTTAGTCTTCAAGAGACCCAGTACTTC.